This T cell receptor (beta chain) is drawn from a study of blood T cell repertoires in COVID-19. As for the study in general: Collection of acute and convalescent COVID-19 samples took place in the United States, Italy and Spain. From T cells, B-cell-depleted T cells, or PBMCs came the material, which was cDNA or gDNA.

Trimming removed 1 base at V and 4 bases at J, with 14 bases between. The length of the CDR3 is 16 residues. From germline, CDR1 is SGHTA and CDR2 FQGNSA. This clone was observed a single time. In the original analysis: Estimated nucleated cell counts came from reference gene primer amplification. TCRdb keeps only in-frame clones here, not all; method: immunoSEQ multiplex PCR. V, J and clone size are those of that table, while D and trimming were read from the DNA. The sample has more than 95,000 clones; approximately 84% are singletons. The sequenced sample consisted of peripheral blood. This sequence originates from a man in his sixties or seventies with active or convalescent COVID-19. The rearrangement joins TRBV7-2 to TRBJ1-3; D is unclear. The CDR3: CASSLGAAVGGNTIYF. CDR3 in DNA: TGTGCCAGCAGCTTAGGCGCCGCGGTAGGAGGAAACACCATATATTTT. Combining the CDR3 with reference TRBV7-2 and TRBJ1-3 gives the whole variable domain GAGVSQSPSNKVTEKGKDVELRCDPISGHTALYWYRQSLGQGLEFLIYFQGNSAPDKSGLPSDRFSAERTGGSVSTLTIQRTQQEDSAVYLCASSLGAAVGGNTIYFGEGSWLTVV.